Below are 10 T cell receptor beta chains sequenced from a single sample in a study of T cell responses to AZD1222 COVID-19 vaccine. This table comes from immunoSEQ multiplex PCR, and its TCRdb copy is limited to in-frame clones, with some not included. The data show just under 55,000 clones, around 90% seen once. The specimen was peripheral blood, collected on day 0 of AZD1222 vaccination. These TCRs come from an adult in good health.

The chain joins TRBV6-8 to TRBJ1-1; D perhaps matches TRBD1 (5 bases). The CDR3 covers 14 residues. Germline CDR1 is MNHGY and CDR2 is SAAAGT. The V and J ends lost 8 bases and 1 base respectively, with 14 bases between them. The CDR3 DNA reads as TGTGCCAGCGATCTTAGAGGGGCGAACACTGAAGCTTTCTTT. Amino acid sequence: CASDLRGANTEAFF.

The gene calls are TRBV7-2 and TRBJ1-2, with no clear D. Per germline, CDR1 SGHTA and CDR2 FQGNSA. Trimming left V 6 bases short and J 0 bases short, with 5 bases between. The CDR3 is made up of 12 amino acids. CDR3 amino acids: CASSQTNYGYTF. As DNA, the CDR3 is TGTGCCAGCAGTCAGACTAACTATGGCTACACCTTC.

This clone showed up just once. The chain carries TRBV7-6 and TRBJ2-3; TRBD2 matches at 10 bases. CDR1 is SGHVS, CDR2 FNYEAQ, per germline. The length of the CDR3 is 17 residues. V was pared by 0 bases and J by 4 bases, with 7 bases of the junction left unmatched. The CDR3 DNA reads TGTGCCAGCAGCTTAGCAACATTAGCGGGAGGCGCAGATACGCAGTATTTT. The encoded protein is CASSLATLAGGADTQYF. Full variable domain (missing parts from reference TRBV7-6 and TRBJ2-3): GAGVSQSPRYKVTKRGQDVALRCDPISGHVSLYWYRQALGQGPEFLTYFNYEAQQDKSGLPNDRFSAERPEGSISTLTIQRTEQRDSAMYRCASSLATLAGGADTQYFGPGTRLTVL.

The chain links TRBV3-1 (or the pseudogene TRBV3-2) to TRBJ2-7; 10 nucleotides align to TRBD2. Germline values: CDR1 LGHDT, CDR2 YNNKEL (reference sequence). Trimming removed 0 bases from V and 6 bases from J; junction bases left unmatched: 11. The CDR3 has 17 amino acids. Written as DNA, the CDR3 is TGTGCCAGCAGCCAAGAAACTCTAGCGGGAGTGGTCAGCGAGCAGTACTTC. Its translation is CASSQETLAGVVSEQYF.

This clone came up once. The rearrangement uses TRBV9 and TRBJ2-5, with 10 nucleotides matching TRBD2. The CDR3 sequence is 18 residues long. Losses at the gene ends were 4 bases for V and 5 bases for J; bases not matched to a gene: 17. Germline values: CDR1 SGDLS, CDR2 YYNGEE. The CDR3 sequence: CASSTTGAGGPSKETQYF. CDR3 nucleotide sequence: TGTGCCAGCAGCACGACGGGAGCGGGAGGGCCCTCTAAGGAGACCCAGTACTTC. Full variable domain (missing parts from reference TRBV9 and TRBJ2-5): DSGVTQTPKHLITATGQRVTLRCSPRSGDLSVYWYQQSLDQGLQFLIQYYNGEERAKGNILERFSAQQFPDLHSELNLSSLELGDSALYFCASSTTGAGGPSKETQYFGPGTRLLVL.

This rearrangement joins TRBV27 to TRBJ2-7; the match to TRBD2 covers 8 bases. V shed 6 bases, J shed 2 bases, and the junction held 6 bases outside the gene matches. CDR3 length: 14 amino acids. The V gene's germline CDR1 is MNHEY and CDR2 SMNVEV (reference sequence). Written as DNA, the CDR3 is TGTGCCAGCAGGGCTAGCGGGTCCACCTACGAGCAGTACTTC. It specifies CASRASGSTYEQYF.

V gene TRBV19 combines with J gene TRBJ2-6, with D unresolved. V was pared by 7 bases and J by 4 bases, with 14 bases between. Germline V gives CDR1 LNHDA, CDR2 SQIVND (reference sequence). The CDR3 consists of 15 residues. CDR3 in amino acids: CASTITFAGANVLTF. The CDR3 region has the DNA TGTGCCAGTACCATAACTTTCGCCGGGGCCAACGTCCTGACTTTC.

The chain couples TRBV12-3 or TRBV12-4 to TRBJ2-1; tentatively, D is TRBD1 (6 bases). The CDR3 spans 13 residues. Deletions cut 8 bases from V and 8 bases from J, with 16 bases between. Written as DNA, the CDR3 is TGTGCCAGCTCACTAACAGGGCTCCATGAGCAGTTCTTC. This encodes CASSLTGLHEQFF.

The V gene is TRBV28, the J gene TRBJ1-6; D gene ambiguous. The CDR3 is made up of 15 amino acids. The V and J ends lost 7 bases and 5 bases respectively, with 15 bases between them. Germline V gene lookup returns CDR1 MDHEN and CDR2 SYDVKM. CDR3 protein: CASTEETPNNSPLHF. The CDR3 DNA is TGTGCCAGCACGGAAGAGACACCAAATAATTCACCCCTCCACTTT.

V gene TRBV7-3 combines with J gene TRBJ2-1; D uncertain. This CDR3 has 14 residues. Looked up from germline, CDR1 is SGHTA and CDR2 is FQGTGA. Trimming stripped 3 bases from V and 8 bases from J, with 14 bases between. The CDR3 coding sequence is TGTGCCAGCAGCTTTTTTTCTAGAAGCGATGAGCAGTTCTTC. Its translation is CASSFFSRSDEQFF. Full variable domain (remainder filled in from reference TRBV7-3 and TRBJ2-1): GAGVSQTPSNKVTEKGKYVELRCDPISGHTALYWYRQSLGQGPEFLIYFQGTGAADDSGLPNDRFFAVRPEGSVSTLKIQRTERGDSAVYLCASSFFSRSDEQFFGPGTRLTVL.